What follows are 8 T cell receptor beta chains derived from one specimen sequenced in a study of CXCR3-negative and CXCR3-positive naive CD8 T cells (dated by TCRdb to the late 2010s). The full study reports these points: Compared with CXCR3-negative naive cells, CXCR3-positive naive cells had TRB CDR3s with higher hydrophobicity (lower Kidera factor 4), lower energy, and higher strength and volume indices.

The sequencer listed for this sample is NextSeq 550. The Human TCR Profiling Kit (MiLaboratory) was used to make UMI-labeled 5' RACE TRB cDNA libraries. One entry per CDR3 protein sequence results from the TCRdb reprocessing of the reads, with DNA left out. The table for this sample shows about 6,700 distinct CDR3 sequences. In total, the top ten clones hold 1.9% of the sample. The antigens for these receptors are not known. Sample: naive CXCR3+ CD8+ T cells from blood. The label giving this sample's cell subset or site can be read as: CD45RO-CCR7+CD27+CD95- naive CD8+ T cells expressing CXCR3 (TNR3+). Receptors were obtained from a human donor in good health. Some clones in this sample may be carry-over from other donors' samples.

The CDR3 is CATSRTSGAWGEQFF. The chain is built from TRBV15 and TRBJ2-1; TCRdb's assignment of TRBD2 cannot be checked, as there is no DNA. The germline V gene encodes CDR1 LNHNV and CDR2 YYDKDF (reference sequence). This CDR3 is built from 15 residues.

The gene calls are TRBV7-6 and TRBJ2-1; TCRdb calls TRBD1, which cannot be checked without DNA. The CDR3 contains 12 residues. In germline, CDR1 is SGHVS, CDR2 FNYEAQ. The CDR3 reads CASSSDAPEQFF.

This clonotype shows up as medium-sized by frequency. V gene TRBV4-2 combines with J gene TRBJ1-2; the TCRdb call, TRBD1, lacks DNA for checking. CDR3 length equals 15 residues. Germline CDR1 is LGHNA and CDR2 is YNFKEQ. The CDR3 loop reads CASSQDPGGADGYTF.

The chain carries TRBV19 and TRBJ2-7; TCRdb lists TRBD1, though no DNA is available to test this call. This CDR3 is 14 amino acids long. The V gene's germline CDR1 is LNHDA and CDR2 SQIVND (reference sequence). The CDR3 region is CASSPSDRGREQYF.

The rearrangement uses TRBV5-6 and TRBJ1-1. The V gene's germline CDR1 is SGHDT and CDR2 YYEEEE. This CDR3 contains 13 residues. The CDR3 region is CASSLGPGTEAFF.

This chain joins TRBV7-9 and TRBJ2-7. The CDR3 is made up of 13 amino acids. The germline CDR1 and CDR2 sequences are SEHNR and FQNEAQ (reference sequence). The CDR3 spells CASSLDMDREQYF.

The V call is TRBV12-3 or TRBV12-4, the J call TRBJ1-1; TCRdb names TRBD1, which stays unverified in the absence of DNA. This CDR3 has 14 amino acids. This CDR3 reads CASRMGQENTEAFF.

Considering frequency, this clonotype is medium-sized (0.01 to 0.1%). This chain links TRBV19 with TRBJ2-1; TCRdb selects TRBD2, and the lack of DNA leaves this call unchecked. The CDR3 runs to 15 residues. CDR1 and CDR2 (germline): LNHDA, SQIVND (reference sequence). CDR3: CASSSRGLAGPEQFF.